This TCR beta chain was retrieved from a study of shared clonotypes between healthy human individuals. This CDR3 contains 13 residues. Trimming stripped 6 bases from V and 2 bases from J, with 8 bases between. Germline loops: CDR1 GTSNPN, CDR2 SVGIG (reference sequence). Original processing notes: Because ImmunoSEQ provided only junction sequences with no quality scores, the filtering differed. The protocol was immunoSEQ multiplex PCR, while the TCRdb copy is restricted to in-frame clones and leaves out a portion. The DNA gave D and trimming, while V, J and clone size come from that table. The sample records some 240,000 clones, about 65% being singletons. In the CD4+ fraction, cells were divided into CD45RA+ naive and CD45RA-negative memory subsets.

The chain uses TRBV30 and TRBJ2-6; D ambiguous. Sequences were obtained from memory CD4+ T cells sorted from blood. Subset indicated: CD45RA-negative fraction. This receptor was obtained from a young man in good health. The DNA of the CDR3 is TGTGCCTGTCCCCGAGCTGGGGCCAACGTCCTGACTTTC. It encodes CACPRAGANVLTF.